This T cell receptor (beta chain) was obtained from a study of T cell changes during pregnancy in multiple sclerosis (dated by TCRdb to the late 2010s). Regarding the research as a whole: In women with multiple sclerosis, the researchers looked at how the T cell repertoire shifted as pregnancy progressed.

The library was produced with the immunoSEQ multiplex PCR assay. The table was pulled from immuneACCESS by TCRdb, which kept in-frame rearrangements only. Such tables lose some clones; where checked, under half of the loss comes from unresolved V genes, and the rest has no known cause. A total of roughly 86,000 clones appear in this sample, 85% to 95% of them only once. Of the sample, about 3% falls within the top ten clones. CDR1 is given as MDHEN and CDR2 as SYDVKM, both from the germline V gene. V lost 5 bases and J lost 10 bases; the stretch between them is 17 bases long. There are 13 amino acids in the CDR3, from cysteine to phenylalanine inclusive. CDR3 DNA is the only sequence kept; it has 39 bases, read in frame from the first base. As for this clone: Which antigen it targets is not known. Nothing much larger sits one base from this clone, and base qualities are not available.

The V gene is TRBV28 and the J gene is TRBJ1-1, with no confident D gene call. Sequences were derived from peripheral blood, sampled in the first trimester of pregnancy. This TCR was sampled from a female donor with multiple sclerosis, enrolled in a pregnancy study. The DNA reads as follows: TGTGCCAGCAGTGTACCGGGAAGTTCCAGAGCTTTCTTT. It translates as CASSVPGSSRAFF.